This TCR beta chain was found in a study of shared clonotypes between healthy human individuals. Here immunoSEQ multiplex PCR was the method, and the copy in TCRdb shows in-frame clones only, minus some. The sample yields some 2 million clones, less than 95% seen once. CDR1 SGHDT and CDR2 YYEEEE come from the germline V gene. V lost 0 bases to trimming and J lost 4 bases; unmatched junction nucleotides: 6. The CDR3 covers 16 residues. Terminally differentiated effector memory CD45RA+ cells were excluded from the naive CD8 cells, which were CD45RO-negative and positively selected for CCR7. A word on this clone: The same CDR3 can be traced to other DNA sequences in this sample.

The TCR originated in a man aged 18 to 29 in good health. Sequenced input: naive CD8+ T cells sorted from blood. The chain couples TRBV5-6 to TRBJ2-5; 10 bases are a match to TRBD2. The CDR3 nucleotides are TGTGCCAGCAGCTTGGAACTAGCGGGACGTGCAGAGACCCAGTACTTC. This gives the protein CASSLELAGRAETQYF.